This T cell receptor beta chain was captured in a study of blood T cell repertoires in COVID-19. Germline CDR1 MDHEN, CDR2 SYDVKM. Trimming removed 8 bases from V and 6 bases from J; junction bases left unmatched: 6. The CDR3 runs 13 residues. Assay used: immunoSEQ multiplex PCR; TCRdb lists only in-frame clones, some missing. The repertoire holds 210,000 or so clones, with over 75% as singletons. Specimen: peripheral blood. The genes are TRBV28 and TRBJ1-5, with 8 bases identical to TRBD1. This clonotype was sampled from a woman aged 40 to 55 who had recovered from COVID-19. CDR3 nucleotide sequence: TGTGCCAGCGGACAGGGTATCAGTCAGCCCCAGCATTTT. This encodes CASGQGISQPQHF.